This T cell receptor (beta chain) came from a study of blood T cell repertoires in COVID-19. About the research overall: The analysed material was cDNA or gDNA that came from T cells, B-cell-depleted T cells, or PBMCs.

After removal of 10 bases from V and 5 bases from J, the junction contained 4 bases not matched to a gene. CDR1 is LNHDA, CDR2 SQIVND, per germline (reference sequence). CDR3 size: 13 residues. Per the study methods: Reference gene primer amplification gave nucleated cell count estimates. Sequencing was performed with immunoSEQ multiplex PCR; in TCRdb, only in-frame clones are kept and a portion is missing. V and J calls and clone size are given by that table; D and trimming were obtained from the DNA. This table has roughly 220,000 clones, 80% to 85% appearing once. This clonotype was sampled from a woman aged 55-69 years with acute or convalescent COVID-19. The V gene is TRBV19, the J gene TRBJ2-5; 13 bases align to TRBD2. The sequencing sample was made of peripheral blood. The CDR3 spells CATGLAGEETQYF. The CDR3 DNA sequence: TGTGCCACCGGACTAGCGGGGGAGGAGACCCAGTACTTC. The full variable domain, with the rest looked up from reference TRBV19 and TRBJ2-5, is DGGITQSPKYLFRKEGQNVTLSCEQNLNHDAMYWYRQDPGQGLRLIYYSQIVNDFQKGDIAEGYSVSREKKESFPLTVTSAQKNPTAFYLCATGLAGEETQYFGPGTRLLVL.